The next 21 T cell receptor beta chains were all read from a single sample in a study of blood T cell repertoires in COVID-19. Sequencing used immunoSEQ multiplex PCR; TCRdb keeps in-frame clones, though not all of them. The sample consists of 120,000 to 150,000 clones, roughly 80% of them appearing once. Sequencing input: peripheral blood. These receptors were collected from a human donor with acute or convalescent COVID-19. The donor label of this sample is uncertain.

CDR3 DNA sequence: TGTGCCAGCAGCCCCGGGACAGTTAACTATGGCTACACCTTC. It codes for CASSPGTVNYGYTF. The rearrangement joins TRBV7-9 to TRBJ1-2; 7 nucleotides match TRBD1. CDR1 is SEHNR, CDR2 FQNEAQ, per germline (reference sequence). The CDR3 runs to 14 residues. V lost 5 bases, J lost 1 base, and 4 bases stayed unmatched.

V and J are TRBV15 and TRBJ1-5; D is unresolved. CDR1 and CDR2 (germline): LNHNV, YYDKDF (reference sequence). V was shortened by 0 bases and J by 7 bases, with 13 bases between the two germline ends. The CDR3 extends over 15 amino acids. As DNA, the CDR3 is TGTGCCACCAGCAGAGATCGTGCGGGAGTACAGCCCCAGCATTTT. It codes for CATSRDRAGVQPQHF.

This clone was seen a handful of times. The chain combines TRBV6-6 with TRBJ1-1; D ambiguous. V was clipped by 7 bases and J by 0 bases, with 6 bases between them. Germline loops: CDR1 MNHNY, CDR2 SVGAGI (reference sequence). CDR3 length equals 12 residues. Written as DNA, the CDR3 is TGTGCCAGCACCTTAATGAACACTGAAGCTTTCTTT. This sequence encodes CASTLMNTEAFF.

The chain carries TRBV9 and TRBJ2-5; TRBD1 aligns across 7 bases. Germline V CDR1 and CDR2: SGDLS, YYNGEE. The CDR3 spans 15 residues. The junction had 7 bases not matched to a gene; V was cut back by 0 bases and J by 5 bases. CDR3 region: CASSVGTGFTETQYF. CDR3 DNA sequence: TGTGCCAGCAGCGTAGGGACAGGTTTTACGGAGACCCAGTACTTC.

The V and J genes are TRBV6-4 and TRBJ1-1; no clear D. This CDR3 is 13 amino acids long. V gave up 0 bases and J gave up 8 bases, with 10 bases separating them. CDR1 and CDR2 (germline): MRHNA, SNTAGT. Here the CDR3 reads CASSDSSRGEAFF. The CDR3, as DNA: TGTGCCAGCAGTGACTCTAGCCGTGGCGAAGCTTTCTTT.

The gene calls are TRBV2 and TRBJ1-1; D gene ambiguous. The germline gives CDR1 SNHLY, CDR2 FYNNEI. V was pared by 6 bases and J by 7 bases, with 6 bases between. The CDR3 sequence is 10 residues long. The CDR3 DNA reads TGTGCCAGCAGCCAGATTGAAGCTTTCTTT. Its protein is CASSQIEAFF.

The rearrangement joins TRBV10-3 to TRBJ1-3, with unresolved D. From germline, CDR1 is ENHRY and CDR2 SYGVKD. The CDR3 is made up of 15 amino acids. Deletions cut 3 bases from V and 0 bases from J, with 9 bases between. This CDR3 is CAISDSGISGNTIYF. CDR3 bases: TGTGCCATCAGTGACTCGGGGATCTCTGGAAACACCATATATTTT.

The chain joins TRBV11-1 to TRBJ2-5; tentative D call: TRBD2 (5 bases). The ends were cut back, 6 bases at V and 0 bases at J, with 17 bases in the middle. Germline V gene data show CDR1 as SGHAT and CDR2 as FQDESV (reference sequence). The CDR3 length is 16 residues. The CDR3 reads CASSLSAEIYQETQYF. The DNA of the CDR3 is TGTGCCAGCAGTCTTTCAGCGGAGATTTACCAAGAGACCCAGTACTTC.

This clone was counted a few times. The gene calls are TRBV2 and TRBJ1-1; a possible D gene is TRBD1 (6 bases). Germline values: CDR1 SNHLY, CDR2 FYNNEI. The CDR3 length is 15 residues. V lost 5 bases and J lost 5, with 18 bases in between. The DNA of the CDR3 is TGTGCCAGCAGTCCGGGGACAACCCCGGGGACTGAAGCTTTCTTT. It encodes CASSPGTTPGTEAFF.

This clone occurred a few times. This rearrangement joins TRBV5-1 to TRBJ2-3; TRBD1 aligns across 7 bases. This CDR3 has 15 residues. Unmatched junction bases numbered 8, after V lost 4 bases and J lost 3 bases. Looked up from germline, CDR1 is SGHRS and CDR2 is YFSETQ. The CDR3 here is CASSRQGVRTDTQYF. In DNA, the CDR3 is TGCGCCAGCAGCCGACAGGGCGTTAGGACAGATACGCAGTATTTT.

V usage is TRBV12-5 and J usage is TRBJ2-1, with a possible D match to TRBD2 (6 bases). Germline V CDR1 and CDR2: LGHNT, FRNRAP. CDR3 size: 11 residues. The V end lost 7 bases, the J end lost 9 bases, and 10 bases lay between the germline ends. The CDR3 spells CASATGGEQFF. CDR3 nucleotide sequence: TGTGCTAGTGCGACCGGGGGTGAGCAGTTCTTC.

V gene TRBV18 combines with J gene TRBJ2-7; TRBD2 matches 7 bases. Trimming took 3 bases from V and 6 from J; bases not matched to a gene: 5. The CDR3 is 13 residues long. In germline, CDR1 is KGHSH, CDR2 LQKENI. The CDR3 spells CASSPMGGSEQYV. In DNA, the CDR3 is TGTGCCAGCTCACCTATGGGAGGGAGCGAGCAGTACGTC.

The chain links TRBV7-9 to TRBJ1-6; D is perhaps TRBD1 (6 bases). Germline V gives CDR1 SEHNR, CDR2 FQNEAQ (reference sequence). The V and J ends lost 5 bases and 7 bases respectively, with 12 bases between them. This CDR3 is built from 14 residues. The CDR3 loop is CASSGRQENSPLHF. The CDR3 nucleotides are TGTGCCAGCAGCGGACGACAGGAGAATTCACCCCTCCACTTT.

This chain connects TRBV30 to TRBJ1-4, with a possible D match to TRBD1 (5 bases). The CDR3 contains 14 residues. Per the germline V gene, CDR1 is GTSNPN and CDR2 is SVGIG (reference sequence). Trimming removed 6 bases at V and 0 bases at J, with 11 bases between. The CDR3 DNA sequence: TGTGCCTGTGAGCAGGGAACAACTAATGAAAAACTGTTTTTT. Amino acids: CACEQGTTNEKLFF.

This clone was picked up a small number of times. The rearrangement links TRBV6-1 to TRBJ1-3; D is unresolved. Trimming removed 3 bases at V and 4 bases at J, with 7 bases between. Germline V gene lookup returns CDR1 MNHNS and CDR2 SASEGT. CDR3 size: 13 residues. CDR3 in DNA: TGTGCCAGCAGTGATAGAGGCGGAAACACCATATATTTT. Encoded protein: CASSDRGGNTIYF.

The J gene is TRBJ2-5, the V gene TRBV19; maybe TRBD2 (5 bases). Germline CDR1 LNHDA, CDR2 SQIVND (reference sequence). The CDR3 consists of 14 residues. Trimming took off 2 bases at V and 2 bases at J, with 9 bases between the two ends. CDR3 loop: CASSIRGFQETQYF. CDR3 in DNA: TGTGCCAGTAGTATAAGAGGGTTTCAAGAGACCCAGTACTTC.

V usage is TRBV10-1 and J usage is TRBJ2-4; TRBD2 matches 12 bases. V gave up 0 bases and J gave up 1 base; unmatched junction bases: 10. Germline V gives CDR1 WNHNN, CDR2 SYGVQD (reference sequence). This CDR3 contains 20 residues. The CDR3 protein is CASSESRLAGGPYAKNIQYF. The CDR3 DNA sequence: TGCGCCAGCAGTGAGTCTCGCCTAGCGGGGGGGCCCTACGCCAAAAACATTCAGTACTTC.

This clone was seen once. V gene TRBV7-2 combines with J gene TRBJ1-6; 7 bases map to TRBD1. From germline, CDR1 is SGHTA and CDR2 FQGNSA. This CDR3 is 14 amino acids long. V shed 5 bases and J 8 bases; nucleotides not matched to a gene: 6. The CDR3 DNA follows: TGTGCCAGCAGCCCGACAGGGTCGCATTCACCCCTCCACTTT. This sequence encodes CASSPTGSHSPLHF.

The V call is TRBV15, the J call TRBJ1-1; D is possibly TRBD1 (6 bases). The CDR3 has 13 residues. Germline values: CDR1 LNHNV, CDR2 YYDKDF (reference sequence). V lost 8 bases, J lost 1 base, and 11 bases lay in between. As DNA, the CDR3 is TGTGCCACCTCCGGGACATCGAACACTGAAGCTTTCTTT. Encoded protein: CATSGTSNTEAFF. Supplemented by reference TRBV15 and TRBJ1-1, the full variable domain reads DAMVIQNPRYQVTQFGKPVTLSCSQTLNHNVMYWYQQKSSQAPKLLFHYYDKDFNNEADTPDNFQSRRPNTSFCFLDIRSPGLGDTAMYLCATSGTSNTEAFFGQGTRLTVV.

The CDR3 loop reads CASSLPGLAGAYNEQFF. DNA for the CDR3: TGTGCCAGCAGTTTGCCGGGACTAGCGGGGGCTTACAATGAGCAGTTCTTC. This chain connects TRBV27 to TRBJ2-1, with 14 bases fitting TRBD2. CDR1 MNHEY and CDR2 SMNVEV come from the germline V gene (reference sequence). Losses at the gene ends were 3 bases for V and 4 bases for J; bases not matched to a gene: 5. The CDR3 runs 17 residues.

The rearrangement joins TRBV6-6 to TRBJ1-5; possible D gene TRBD1, 6 bases. This CDR3 region has 13 residues. V was trimmed by 7 bases and J by 6 bases, leaving 13 bases between them. Germline V gene data show CDR1 as MNHNY and CDR2 as SVGAGI (reference sequence). The CDR3 region is CASTTGLGQPQHF. In DNA, the CDR3 is TGTGCCAGCACCACAGGGCTGGGTCAGCCCCAGCATTTT.